These 5 T cell receptor beta chains came from one sample sequenced in a study of blood T cell repertoires in COVID-19. Sequencing was performed with immunoSEQ multiplex PCR; in TCRdb, only in-frame clones are kept and a portion is missing. The table has approximately 230,000 clones, about nine tenths seen once. The specimen was PBMCs or T cells enriched from blood (not recorded which). The source is a man between 40 and 49 years old who had recovered from COVID-19.

The chain combines TRBV27 with TRBJ2-1, with 8 bases fitting TRBD2. This CDR3 comprises 15 residues. Germline V lookup: CDR1 MNHEY, CDR2 SMNVEV (reference sequence). After removal of 3 bases from V and 10 bases from J, the junction contained 11 bases not matched to a gene. The CDR3 nucleotides are TGTGCCAGCAGTTTGATCGGCGCGGGAGGCGGGGAGCAGTTCTTC. It specifies CASSLIGAGGGEQFF.

The chain has TRBV9 and TRBJ1-1; 7 nucleotides align to TRBD1. CDR1 and CDR2 from the germline V gene are SGDLS and YYNGEE. After removal of 3 bases from V and 7 bases from J, the junction contained 3 bases not matched to a gene. The CDR3 is made up of 12 amino acids. The CDR3 DNA follows: TGTGCCAGCAGCGATGGGACAGTTGAAGCTTTCTTT. Amino acids: CASSDGTVEAFF.

The chain employs TRBV28 and TRBJ2-7; possible D gene TRBD1, 6 bases. Deletions cut 5 bases from V and 4 bases from J, with 12 bases between. CDR1 is MDHEN and CDR2 is SYDVKM in the germline V gene. The CDR3 covers 13 residues. The CDR3 nucleotides are TGTGCCAGCAGTACCGGGACAACTTACGAGCAGTACTTC. Its protein product is CASSTGTTYEQYF.

This clone has just one count. The rearrangement joins TRBV6-5 to TRBJ2-3; maybe TRBD1 (6 bases). Germline V gene lookup returns CDR1 MNHEY and CDR2 SVGAGI. The ends were cut back, 8 bases at V and 3 bases at J, with 18 bases in the middle. The CDR3 is 15 residues long. The CDR3 DNA reads as TGTGCCAGCGGAAAACAGGGTATTCATACAGATACGCAGTATTTT. This encodes CASGKQGIHTDTQYF.

This clone has more than one count but fewer than ten. The chain links TRBV29-1 to TRBJ1-5; unclear D gene. The ends were cut back, 0 bases at V and 5 bases at J, with 5 bases in the middle. Germline V gene lookup returns CDR1 SQVTM and CDR2 ANQGSEA. This CDR3 has 12 amino acids. For the CDR3, the DNA is TGCAGCGTTGAAGATTATGATCAGCCCCAGCATTTT. Translating gives CSVEDYDQPQHF. The full variable domain, completed using reference TRBV29-1 and TRBJ1-5, is SAVISQKPSRDICQRGTSLTIQCQVDSQVTMMFWYRQQPGQSLTLIATANQGSEATYESGFVIDKFPISRPNLTFSTLTVSNMSPEDSSIYLCSVEDYDQPQHFGDGTRLSIL.